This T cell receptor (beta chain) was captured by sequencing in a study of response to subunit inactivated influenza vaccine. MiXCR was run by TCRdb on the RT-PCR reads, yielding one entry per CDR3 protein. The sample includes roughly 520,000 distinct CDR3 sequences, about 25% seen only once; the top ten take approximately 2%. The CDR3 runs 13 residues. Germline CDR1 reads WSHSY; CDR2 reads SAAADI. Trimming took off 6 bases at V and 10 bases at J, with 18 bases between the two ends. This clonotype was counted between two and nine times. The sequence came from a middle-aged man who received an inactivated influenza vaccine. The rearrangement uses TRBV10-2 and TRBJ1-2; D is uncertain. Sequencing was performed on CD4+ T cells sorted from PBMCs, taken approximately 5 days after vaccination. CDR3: CASSEKRQTLYTF. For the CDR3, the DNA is TGCGCCAGCAGCGAAAAAAGGCAGACGCTCTACACCTTC.